These 21 T cell receptor beta chains were all obtained from the same sample, sequenced in a study of T cells in Graves' hyperthyroidism and ophthalmopathy. Amplification targeted TCR beta CDR3 regions from RNA transcripts. HTBI primers were used for first-round RT-PCR of the TCR CDR3. TCRdb called the multiplex PCR reads again in MiXCR, with one record for every CDR3 protein. The sample includes about 740,000 distinct CDR3 sequences, roughly 15% seen only once; the top ten take about a tenth. The sample taken for sequencing was blood. These receptor sequences come from a woman aged 18 to 35 with Graves' hyperthyroidism.

This clonotype was observed many times. The chain recombines TRBV20-1 with TRBJ1-2, with a tentative D call TRBD1 (5 bases). Deletions cut 3 bases from V and 6 bases from J, with 8 bases between. Germline assignment: CDR1 DFQATT and CDR2 SNEGSKA (reference sequence). The CDR3 is 11 residues long. The CDR3 spells CSASKTDGYTF. Here the CDR3 DNA reads TGCAGTGCTAGTAAGACAGATGGCTACACCTTC.

The gene calls are TRBV4-3 and TRBJ2-7, with 9 bases that match TRBD2. This CDR3 spans 15 amino acids. CDR1 LGHNA and CDR2 YSLEER come from the germline V gene. The trim removed 0 bases at V and 1 base at J, leaving 1 base unmatched. CDR3 region: CASSQELAGSYEQYF. In nucleotides, the CDR3 is TGCGCCAGCAGCCAAGAACTAGCGGGTTCCTACGAGCAGTACTTC.

This rearrangement joins TRBV18 to TRBJ1-5; no definite D call. Trimming cost V 6 bases and J 6 bases, with 12 bases left between them. Germline V gene data show CDR1 as KGHSH and CDR2 as LQKENI. The CDR3 is 13 residues long. DNA for the CDR3: TGTGCCAGCTCCCTCAAATTTGGTCAGCCCCAGCATTTT. This gives the protein CASSLKFGQPQHF.

The chain joins TRBV6-1 to TRBJ2-5, with 7 bases matching TRBD2. The V gene's germline CDR1 is MNHNS and CDR2 SASEGT. CDR3 size: 15 residues. V lost 2 bases, J lost 4 bases, and 7 bases stayed unmatched. The CDR3 DNA reads TGTGCCAGCAGTGAATCGGCAGGGAGGGGAGAGACCCAGTACTTC. Translation gives CASSESAGRGETQYF.

Many counts were recorded for this clonotype. The rearrangement links TRBV12-3 or TRBV12-4 to TRBJ1-3; 7 positions match TRBD1. The CDR3 runs to 15 residues. V trimming: 6 bases; J trimming: 1 base; junction bases outside the gene matches: 6. The CDR3 spells CASSNQQGSGNTIYF. DNA for the CDR3: TGTGCCAGCAGCAATCAACAGGGGTCTGGAAACACCATATATTTT.

The table lists this clonotype with a few counts. The rearrangement links TRBV6-2 or TRBV6-3 to TRBJ2-7; D call uncertain. The V end lost 6 bases, the J end lost 7 bases, and 22 bases lay between the germline ends. CDR1 and CDR2 from the germline V gene are MNHEY and SVGEGT. The length of the CDR3 is 15 residues. CDR3 sequence: CASSPRLSGSREQYF. CDR3 bases: TGTGCCAGCAGCCCGCGATTATCGGGTTCGAGAGAGCAGTACTTC.

This clonotype was seen a few times. The rearrangement uses TRBV11-1 and TRBJ2-3; either TRBD1 or TRBD2 may fit D (6 bases each). This CDR3 has 17 amino acids. V dropped 2 bases and J dropped 4 bases, with 19 bases sitting between them. Germline V gene sequence: CDR1 SGHAT, CDR2 FQDESV (reference sequence). CDR3 nucleotides: TGTGCCAGCAGCTTAATTTCCGGGGGCCCAAGATCAGATACGCAGTATTTT. Its protein is CASSLISGGPRSDTQYF.

This chain connects TRBV28 to TRBJ1-1; unclear D gene. V was pared by 5 bases and J by 3 bases, with 7 bases between. The CDR3 totals 12 residues. CDR1 MDHEN and CDR2 SYDVKM come from the germline V gene. The CDR3 coding sequence is TGTGCCAGCAGTGCAGCCTACACTGAAGCTTTCTTT. It specifies CASSAAYTEAFF.

This clonotype was detected only a few times. The chain is built from TRBV24-1 and TRBJ2-2, with TRBD2 identical over 10 bases. The CDR3 sequence is 16 residues long. J lost 4 bases, V lost 6 bases, and 7 bases had no gene match. Germline CDR1 and CDR2: KGHDR and SFDVKD. CDR3 residues: CATSPSGSFGTGELFF. CDR3 sequence (DNA): TGTGCCACCAGTCCTAGCGGGAGTTTTGGCACCGGGGAGCTGTTTTTT.

This clonotype was recorded many times. The rearrangement joins TRBV2 to TRBJ2-1, with D perhaps matching TRBD2 (6 bases). Germline V gene data show CDR1 as SNHLY and CDR2 as FYNNEI. The CDR3 runs 15 residues. Trimming pared 4 bases from V and 2 bases from J, leaving 12 bases between. The CDR3 protein is CASSVGRGAYNEQFF. The CDR3 DNA reads as TGTGCCAGCAGTGTAGGGCGGGGTGCCTACAATGAGCAGTTCTTC.

This clonotype was picked up many times. This chain uses TRBV7-8 with TRBJ2-1, with 7 bases aligning to TRBD1. The V gene's germline CDR1 is SGHVS and CDR2 FQNEAQ. The CDR3 runs 14 residues. Trimming took 5 bases from V and 6 from J; bases not matched to a gene: 7. The CDR3 protein is CASSTLQGRNEQFF. CDR3 coding DNA: TGTGCCAGCAGCACCCTACAGGGGCGCAATGAGCAGTTCTTC.

V and J are TRBV28 and TRBJ1-5; D remains unclear. Germline V gene data show CDR1 as MDHEN and CDR2 as SYDVKM. This CDR3 spans 12 amino acids. Trimming took 1 base from V and 7 from J, leaving 5 bases between them. The CDR3 loop reads CASSLSVQPQHF. The CDR3 coding sequence is TGTGCCAGCAGTTTATCCGTGCAGCCCCAGCATTTT.

As for this clonotype: A junction boundary mismatches the germline segment, possibly from a read error. The CDR3 DNA reads TGTGCCAGCAGTTTATCCGGAGATACGCAGTGTTTT. Its protein product is CASSLSGDTQCF. The rearrangement links TRBV12-3 or TRBV12-4 to TRBJ2-3; no clear D gene. The length of the CDR3 is 12 residues.

At least ten counts were recorded for this clonotype. The chain couples TRBV5-5 to TRBJ2-1; tentative D call: TRBD1 (5 bases). The CDR3 sequence is 14 residues long. CDR1 is SGHKS, CDR2 YYEKEE, per germline (reference sequence). Trimming took off 0 bases at V and 8 bases at J, with 12 bases between the two ends. CDR3 sequence reads: CASSLVVGVDEQFF. The CDR3 DNA is TGTGCCAGCAGCTTGGTTGTAGGGGTCGATGAGCAGTTCTTC.

This clonotype was detected ten times or more. The gene calls are TRBV7-3 and TRBJ2-1, with D perhaps given as TRBD1 or TRBD2 (6 bases each). The ends were cut back, 1 base at V and 9 bases at J, with 13 bases in the middle. The germline V gene has CDR1 SGHTA and CDR2 FQGTGA. The CDR3 length is 14 residues. In nucleotides, the CDR3 is TGTGCCAGCAGCTTAAACACGGGGGCTGGTGAGCAGTTCTTC. Translation gives CASSLNTGAGEQFF.

The rearrangement joins TRBV12-3 or TRBV12-4 to TRBJ1-1, with D unclear. There are 12 residues in the CDR3. With 2 bases removed from V and 6 bases from J, the gap between germline ends came to 7 bases. The DNA of the CDR3 is TGTGCCAGCAGTTTAAATCGTCCTGAAGCTTTCTTT. Amino acid sequence: CASSLNRPEAFF.

The chain uses TRBV30 and TRBJ2-1; D is unclear. V was cut by 7 bases and J by 5 bases, with 18 bases left in between. This CDR3 has 14 residues. Looked up from germline, CDR1 is GTSNPN and CDR2 is SVGIG (reference sequence). The CDR3 here is CASEDGKGNNEQFF. CDR3 DNA sequence: TGTGCCTCTGAGGATGGAAAGGGTAACAATGAGCAGTTCTTC.

This clonotype came up many times. The chain carries TRBV20-1 and TRBJ2-2; the D gene is possibly TRBD1 (5 bases). Trimming removed 4 bases at V and 3 bases at J, with 9 bases between. This CDR3 is built from 13 residues. CDR1 and CDR2 from the germline V gene are DFQATT and SNEGSKA (reference sequence). The CDR3 loop is CSAIGHDTGELFF. CDR3 coding DNA: TGCAGTGCTATCGGACACGACACCGGGGAGCTGTTTTTT.

The chain combines TRBV7-9 with TRBJ2-2; the D is unclear. V was clipped by 5 bases and J by 2 bases, with 12 bases between them. Looked up from germline, CDR1 is SEHNR and CDR2 is FQNEAQ (reference sequence). CDR3 length equals 15 residues. CDR3 in amino acids: CASSPTTENTGELFF. CDR3 DNA sequence: TGTGCCAGCAGCCCAACAACCGAAAACACCGGGGAGCTGTTTTTT.

This clonotype was recorded at least ten times. The CDR3 bases are TGTGCCAGCAGCCCCTCCTTTAGCGGGAGGTCCCATGAGCAGTTCTTC. Its protein product is CASSPSFSGRSHEQFF. The chain combines TRBV7-3 with TRBJ2-1, with TRBD2 matching over 10 bases. The CDR3 sequence is 16 residues long. The germline CDR1 and CDR2 sequences are SGHTA and FQGTGA. The trim removed 5 bases at V and 8 bases at J, leaving 12 bases unmatched.

The rearrangement uses TRBV10-1 and TRBJ2-1; TRBD1 matches at 9 bases. Germline V gene lookup returns CDR1 WNHNN and CDR2 SYGVQD (reference sequence). J lost 6 bases, V lost 3 bases, and 6 bases had no gene match. The CDR3 is 15 amino acids. CDR3 in DNA: TGCGCCAGCAGTGAAGGGACAGGGCCTTTCAATGAGCAGTTCTTC. Amino acids: CASSEGTGPFNEQFF.